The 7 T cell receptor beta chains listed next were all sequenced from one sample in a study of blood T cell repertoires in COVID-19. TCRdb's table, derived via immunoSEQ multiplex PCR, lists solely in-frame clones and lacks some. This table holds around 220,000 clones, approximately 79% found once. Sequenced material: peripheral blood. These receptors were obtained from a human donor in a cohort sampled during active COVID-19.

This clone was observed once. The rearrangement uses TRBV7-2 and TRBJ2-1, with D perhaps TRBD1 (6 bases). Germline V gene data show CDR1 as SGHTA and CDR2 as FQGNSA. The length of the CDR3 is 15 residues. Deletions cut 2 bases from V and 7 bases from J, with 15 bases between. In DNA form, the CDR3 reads TGTGCCAGCAGCTTAAGGGGGAGTAGACGAAATGAGCAGTTCTTC. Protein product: CASSLRGSRRNEQFF.

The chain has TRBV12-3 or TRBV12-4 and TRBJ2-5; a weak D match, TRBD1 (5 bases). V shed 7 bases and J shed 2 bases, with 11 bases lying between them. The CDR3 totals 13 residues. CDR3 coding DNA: TGTGCCAGCACCATGGGGCAGCAAGAGACCCAGTACTTC. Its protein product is CASTMGQQETQYF.

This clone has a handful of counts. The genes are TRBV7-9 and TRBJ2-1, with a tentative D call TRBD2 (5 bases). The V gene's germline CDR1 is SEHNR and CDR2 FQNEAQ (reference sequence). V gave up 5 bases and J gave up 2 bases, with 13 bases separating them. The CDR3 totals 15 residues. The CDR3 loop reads CASSAAGLTYNEQFF. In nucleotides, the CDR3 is TGTGCCAGCAGCGCGGCGGGCCTGACCTACAATGAGCAGTTCTTC.

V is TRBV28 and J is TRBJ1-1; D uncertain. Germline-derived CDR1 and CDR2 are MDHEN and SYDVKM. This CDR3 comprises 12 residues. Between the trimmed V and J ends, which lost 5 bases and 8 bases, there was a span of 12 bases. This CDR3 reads CASSPRRREAFF. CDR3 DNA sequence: TGTGCCAGCAGTCCCCGACGGAGAGAAGCTTTCTTT.

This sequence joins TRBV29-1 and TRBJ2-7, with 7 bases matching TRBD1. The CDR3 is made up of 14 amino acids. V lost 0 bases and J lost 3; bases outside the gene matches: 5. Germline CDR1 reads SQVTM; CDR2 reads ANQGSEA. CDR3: CSVEDRQGNYEQYF. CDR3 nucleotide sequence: TGCAGCGTTGAAGATCGACAGGGAAACTACGAGCAGTACTTC.

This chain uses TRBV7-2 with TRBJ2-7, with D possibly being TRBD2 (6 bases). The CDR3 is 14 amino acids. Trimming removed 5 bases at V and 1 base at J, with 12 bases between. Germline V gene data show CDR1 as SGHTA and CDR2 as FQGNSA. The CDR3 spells CASSIDSGSYEQYF. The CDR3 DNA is TGTGCCAGCAGCATTGACAGCGGGTCCTACGAGCAGTACTTC.

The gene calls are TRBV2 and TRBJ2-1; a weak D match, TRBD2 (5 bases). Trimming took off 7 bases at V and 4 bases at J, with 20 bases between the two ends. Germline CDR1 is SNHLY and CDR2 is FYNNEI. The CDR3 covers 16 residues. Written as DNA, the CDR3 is TGTGCCAGCACTACCCTCAAGCGGCGGAATTACAATGAGCAGTTCTTC. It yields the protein CASTTLKRRNYNEQFF.